The rows below give T cell receptor beta chains drawn from one sample of a study of blood T cell repertoires in COVID-19. Sequencing used immunoSEQ multiplex PCR; TCRdb keeps in-frame clones, though not all of them. The sample shows about 150,000 clones, about nine tenths of them seen only once. The sample taken for sequencing was peripheral blood. These receptors were obtained from a human donor with COVID-19, enrolled during active disease. The donor label of this sample is uncertain. Each CDR3 is given with its conserved first and last residue. Fields, in order: J gene, clone size, V gene, D gene, CDR3 DNA, CDR3 protein. A D gene is named only where the DNA matches it firmly. Not all rows give a size; the values are once, few, many and, for expanded clones, a class.

TRBJ2-2 NA TRBV18 TRBD1 TGTGCCAGCTCACCTTGGCAGGGGGCGCGTACCGGGGAGCTGTTTTTT CASSPWQGARTGELFF
TRBJ2-5 once TRBV2 NA TGTGCCGGCGAGACAGGGACTGAGACCCAGTACTTC CAGETGTETQYF
TRBJ2-5 NA TRBV14 NA TGTGCCAGCAGCTGGACAGCTCAAGAGACCCAGTACTTC CASSWTAQETQYF
TRBJ1-4 NA TRBV19 NA TGTGCCAGTAGTATCTCTGTTTCTAATGAAAAACTGTTTTTT CASSISVSNEKLFF
TRBJ1-1 once TRBV18 NA TGTGCCAGCTCACCAAGGGGGATAGAAGCTTTCTTT CASSPRGIEAFF
TRBJ1-3 NA TRBV29-1 TRBD1 TGCAGCGTTGAGAGGGACAGCTCTGGAAACACCATATATTTT CSVERDSSGNTIYF
TRBJ1-5 NA TRBV5-4 TRBD1 TGTGCCAGCAGTCGACAGGGAAATGATCAGCCCCAGCATTTT CASSRQGNDQPQHF
TRBJ1-2 NA TRBV6-5 TRBD1 TGTGCCAGCAGTACCGGGACAGGGAATGGCGGCTACACCTTC CASSTGTGNGGYTF
TRBJ2-1 NA TRBV10-3 TRBD2 TGTGCCATCAGTCTAGCGGGGACCTACAATGAGCAGTTCTTC CAISLAGTYNEQFF
TRBJ1-1 NA TRBV18 NA TGTGCCAGCTCGCCGACAGAGAACACTGAAGCTTTCTTT CASSPTENTEAFF
TRBJ1-2 NA TRBV19 TRBD1 TGTGCCAGTCGTAGAGCCGGGACAGCTGTGGGGGCCTATGGCTACACCTTC CASRRAGTAVGAYGYTF
TRBJ1-2 NA TRBV30 TRBD1 TGTGCCTGGACCGACAGGGGGGCTACTAACTATGGCTACACCTTC CAWTDRGATNYGYTF
TRBJ1-1 NA TRBV18 NA TGTGCCAGCTCGGTAACGCAGGGCGGGGCTGAAGCTTTCTTT CASSVTQGGAEAFF
TRBJ1-6 NA TRBV6-1 NA TGTGCCAGCAGTGACATCTATAATTCACCCCTCCACTTT CASSDIYNSPLHF
TRBJ2-5 NA TRBV5-1 NA TGCGCCAGCAGCCGCGGGACAGATCGAGGTGGGCAAGAGACCCAGTACTTC CASSRGTDRGGQETQYF
TRBJ2-3 NA TRBV6-5 NA TGTGCCAGCAGTTACGGCGGTAGCACAGATACGCAGTATTTT CASSYGGSTDTQYF
TRBJ2-7 NA TRBV5-1 NA TGCGCCAGCAGCCGGGACAACTACGAGCAGTACTTC CASSRDNYEQYF
TRBJ2-6 NA TRBV21-1 NA TGTGCCAGCAGCAAAGTGGTCGGGGGAACTGGGGCCAACGTCCTGACTTTC CASSKVVGGTGANVLTF
TRBJ1-2 NA TRBV25-1 NA TGTGCCACCCAGATGAACTATGGCTACACCTTC CATQMNYGYTF
TRBJ2-3 NA TRBV29-1 TRBD1 TGCAGCGTTGCAACAGGGGAGACTTTAACAGATACGCAGTATTTT CSVATGETLTDTQYF
TRBJ1-2 NA TRBV29-1 NA TGCAGCGTTGTTAGTTTTCGGGGGGCTAATGGCTACACCTTC CSVVSFRGANGYTF
TRBJ1-6 NA TRBV5-5 NA TGTGCCAGCAGCTTGTTGCGAGACAGCTCCTATAATTCACCCCTCCACTTT CASSLLRDSSYNSPLHF
TRBJ2-3 NA TRBV27 TRBD2 TGTGCCAGCAGTTTTTCAGCGGGGGCTAGCACAGATACGCAGTATTTT CASSFSAGASTDTQYF
TRBJ2-5 NA TRBV14 TRBD1 TGTGCCAGCAGCCAGACGGACAGGCAAGAGACCCAGTACTTC CASSQTDRQETQYF
TRBJ1-3 NA TRBV3-1/TRBV3-2 NA TGTGCCAGCAGCCCGAACACAGATCCTGGAAACACCATATATTTT CASSPNTDPGNTIYF
TRBJ1-6 NA TRBV7-6 NA TGTGCCAGCAGCTTAGCAGCGGGGCAGGGTACTTCACCCCTCCACTTT CASSLAAGQGTSPLHF
TRBJ2-1 few TRBV19 TRBD2 TGTGCCAGTAGTATGTCTAGCGGTAGAAGCTCCTACAATGAGCAGTTCTTC CASSMSSGRSSYNEQFF
TRBJ2-2 NA TRBV11-1 NA TGTGCCAGCACCCTACCGAGGTCGGGCACCGGGGAGCTGTTTTTT CASTLPRSGTGELFF
TRBJ2-7 NA TRBV27 NA TGTGCCAGCAGTTTAAGCGGAGACCGACCCGAGCAGTACTTC CASSLSGDRPEQYF
TRBJ2-3 NA TRBV7-3 NA TGTGCCAGCAGCGAAACCGGGAGCGCAGATACGCAGTATTTT CASSETGSADTQYF
TRBJ1-1 NA TRBV11-2 NA TGTGCCAGCAGCTCTCGGTCCGGGGGGAGTGCGGGAAACACTGAAGCTTTCTTT CASSSRSGGSAGNTEAFF
TRBJ1-2 NA TRBV19 NA TGTGCCAGTAGCTCGCTTCGGAGTGGCTACACCTTC CASSSLRSGYTF
TRBJ2-1 NA TRBV10-3 TRBD2 TGTGCCATCAGACCCGGACTAGCGGGAGGCTCGAGCTCCTACAATGAGCAGTTCTTC CAIRPGLAGGSSSYNEQFF
TRBJ1-4 NA TRBV10-3 TRBD1 TGTGCCTACCACGTAGGACAGGGGGAAAAACTGTTTTTT CAYHVGQGEKLFF
TRBJ1-1 NA TRBV18 NA TGTGCCAGTTCGTTGGCGGGGACTGAAGCTTTCTTT CASSLAGTEAFF
TRBJ1-1 NA TRBV4-2 NA TGTGCCAGCAGCCAAGGGCAGACGGGACTTGGCACTGAAGCTTTCTTT CASSQGQTGLGTEAFF
TRBJ1-1 NA TRBV5-1 NA TGCGCCAGCAGCTTGGCCGTGAGTTTCACTGAAGCTTTCTTT CASSLAVSFTEAFF
TRBJ2-3 NA TRBV10-1 TRBD1 TGCGCCAGCAGTGAGGTCCCAGGGGGCGCGGCAGATACGCAGTATTTT CASSEVPGGAADTQYF
TRBJ2-3 NA TRBV20-1 NA TGCAGTGCTAGAGATCGCGCGACGCAGTATTTT CSARDRATQYF
TRBJ1-6 NA TRBV27 NA TGTGCCAGCAGTCGAAACCGCGTAGCGGGGGAAAGGTATAATTCACCCCTCCACTTT CASSRNRVAGERYNSPLHF
TRBJ2-3 NA TRBV2 NA TGTGCCAGCAGTGAAGGGCAGGGGCGCACAGATACGCAGTATTTT CASSEGQGRTDTQYF
TRBJ2-7 NA TRBV23-1 TRBD2 TGCGCCAGCAGTCCACAGAAAGGAGGACTAGATTCTTACGAGCAGTACTTC CASSPQKGGLDSYEQYF
TRBJ1-4 NA TRBV19 NA TGTGCCAGTAGTATGGATTGGGGGCAGCGTGAAAAACTGTTTTTT CASSMDWGQREKLFF
TRBJ1-2 NA TRBV19 NA TGTGCCAGTAGTATCGGAAGGGAGAATAACTTTGGTGGCTACACCTTC CASSIGRENNFGGYTF
TRBJ1-4 NA TRBV12-3/TRBV12-4 TRBD1 TGTGCCAGCAGTCTAGGGACAGGGTCTGGAATATTT CASSLGTGSGIF
TRBJ2-1 NA TRBV7-9 NA TGTGCCAGCAGCTTAGGGGTAGCGAGCTACAATGAGCAGTTCTTC CASSLGVASYNEQFF
TRBJ1-2 NA TRBV18 NA TGTGCCAGCTCACCAACAGGGTCGGGGACTAACTATGGCTACACCTTC CASSPTGSGTNYGYTF
TRBJ2-1 NA TRBV6-5 TRBD1 TGTGCCAGCAGTCAACAGGGGGCGATTTACAATGAGCAGTTCTTC CASSQQGAIYNEQFF
TRBJ1-4 NA TRBV4-2 TRBD1 TGTGCCAGCAGCCCAGGAGCGGGACAGGGGAATGAAAAACTGTTTTTT CASSPGAGQGNEKLFF